The 8 T cell receptor beta chains below come from one sample, sequenced in a study of blood T cell repertoires in COVID-19 (dated by TCRdb to the early 2020s). The library was made by the immunoSEQ multiplex PCR assay. In its TCRdb copy, this immuneACCESS table keeps in-frame sequences only and misses some clones. Where compared with another copy, unresolved V genes explain less than half of these, and the others have no known cause. This sample comprises around 120,000 clones, about four fifths of them detected only once. Of the sample, roughly 2% is held by the ten largest clones. Sequencing used peripheral blood. The receptors stem from a man in his sixties or seventies with acute or convalescent COVID-19.

The CDR3 DNA follows: TGTGCCAGCAGCTTAGTTAGCTCTGGAAACACCATATATTTT. Its translation: CASSLVSSGNTIYF. V and J are TRBV11-3 and TRBJ1-3; D unresolved. The CDR3 loop spans 14 amino acids. Trimming shortened V by 1 base and J by 0 bases, and 4 bases separated the two germline ends. Germline CDR1 reads SGHNT; CDR2 reads YENEEA.

The V gene is TRBV19, the J gene TRBJ2-7, with 10 nucleotides matching TRBD1. This CDR3 region has 14 residues. After removal of 1 base from V and 4 bases from J, the junction contained 1 base not matched to a gene. Looked up from germline, CDR1 is LNHDA and CDR2 is SQIVND (reference sequence). CDR3 sequence (DNA): TGTGCCAGTAGTATAGGGGACAGGGGATACGAGCAGTACTTC. This gives the protein CASSIGDRGYEQYF.

The rearrangement uses TRBV6-2 or TRBV6-3 and TRBJ1-5; 7 bases match TRBD1. The V segment lost 6 bases and the J segment 9 bases; nucleotides outside the gene matches: 11. Germline loops: CDR1 MNHEY, CDR2 SVGEGT. The CDR3 has 14 amino acids. In DNA form, the CDR3 reads TGTGCCAGCAGCCGTGGACAGGCGACCGGGCCCCAGCATTTT. Protein sequence: CASSRGQATGPQHF.

The chain has TRBV4-1 and TRBJ2-2, with D possibly TRBD2 on 6 matching bases. The CDR3 has 16 residues. V lost 0 bases to trimming and J lost 0 bases, with 8 bases between them. Germline assignment: CDR1 MGHRA and CDR2 YSYEKL. The DNA for the CDR3 is TGCGCCAGCAGCCAAGATCCGGGGGCGAACACCGGGGAGCTGTTTTTT. Amino acids: CASSQDPGANTGELFF.

CDR3 nucleotides: TGCGCCAGCAGCGGCGGGGGGTTGAGCGAAAAACTGTTTTTT. Its translation: CASSGGGLSEKLFF. This chain uses TRBV5-1 with TRBJ1-4; a possible D gene is TRBD1 (5 bases). Germline lookup yields CDR1 SGHRS and CDR2 YFSETQ. Trimming took off 4 bases at V and 8 bases at J, with 15 bases between the two ends. The CDR3 has 14 residues.

This clone has more than one count but fewer than ten. This chain joins TRBV30 and TRBJ1-2, with 9 bases aligning to TRBD1. This CDR3 is built from 13 residues. Germline V lookup: CDR1 GTSNPN, CDR2 SVGIG (reference sequence). J gave up 5 bases and V 4 bases, and 5 bases lay outside the gene matches. The CDR3 here is CAWNRGLSYGYTF. The CDR3 DNA is TGTGCCTGGAACAGGGGGCTTAGTTATGGCTACACCTTC.

The chain carries TRBV7-2 and TRBJ1-2, with D possibly TRBD1 on 6 matching bases. V lost 4 bases and J lost 4, with 13 bases in between. In germline, CDR1 is SGHTA, CDR2 FQGNSA. The CDR3 contains 14 residues. The CDR3 region is CASSSQGNSYGYTF. The CDR3 region has the DNA TGTGCCAGCAGCTCCCAGGGGAATAGCTATGGCTACACCTTC.

The chain has TRBV11-3 and TRBJ2-7, with 9 bases aligning to TRBD2. Germline V gene lookup returns CDR1 SGHNT and CDR2 YENEEA. Trimming took 2 bases from V and 2 from J; bases not matched to a gene: 4. The CDR3 contains 15 residues. CDR3 nucleotide sequence: TGTGCCAGCAGCTTACCAGCGGGGGGCCCCTACGAGCAGTACTTC. It specifies CASSLPAGGPYEQYF.